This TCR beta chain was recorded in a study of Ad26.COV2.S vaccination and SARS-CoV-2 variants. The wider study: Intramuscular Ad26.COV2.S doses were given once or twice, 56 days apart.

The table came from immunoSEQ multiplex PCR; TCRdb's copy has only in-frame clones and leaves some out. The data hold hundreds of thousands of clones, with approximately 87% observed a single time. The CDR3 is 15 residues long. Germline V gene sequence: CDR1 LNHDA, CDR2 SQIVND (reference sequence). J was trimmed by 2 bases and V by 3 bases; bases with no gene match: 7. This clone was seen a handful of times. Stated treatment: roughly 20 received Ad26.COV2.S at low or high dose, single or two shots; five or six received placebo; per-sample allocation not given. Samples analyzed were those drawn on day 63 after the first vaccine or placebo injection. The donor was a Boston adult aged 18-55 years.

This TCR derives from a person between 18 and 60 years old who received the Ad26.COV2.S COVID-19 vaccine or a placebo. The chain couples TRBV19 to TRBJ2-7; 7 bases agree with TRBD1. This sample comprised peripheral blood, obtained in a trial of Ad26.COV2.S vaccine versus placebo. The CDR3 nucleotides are TGTGCCAGTAGTATTATGGGACAGTCAACCTACGAGCAGTACTTC. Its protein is CASSIMGQSTYEQYF.